One and the same sample provided the 26 T cell receptor beta chains below, sequenced in a study of T cells in Graves' hyperthyroidism and ophthalmopathy. There were TCR beta CDR3 regions amplified from RNA transcripts. With the HTBI primer set, the TCR CDR3 went through a first round of RT-PCR. In TCRdb, the multiplex PCR reads were re-called with MiXCR into one record per CDR3 protein. Of hundreds of thousands of distinct CDR3 sequences detected, 45% appear once; the ten largest clones hold approximately 7.2%. Sequencing was carried out using peripheral blood or thyroid tissue (not recorded which). The receptors here all came from an adult man with Graves' disease, either hyperthyroidism or ophthalmopathy (not recorded which).

This clonotype was recorded many times. This chain links TRBV7-8 with TRBJ1-6, with 7 bases fitting TRBD1. The CDR3 spans 15 residues. Germline CDR1 and CDR2: SGHVS and FQNEAQ. The trim removed 5 bases at V and 6 bases at J, leaving 7 bases unmatched. The chain's CDR3 is CASSPAGTVNSPLHF. In nucleotides, the CDR3 is TGTGCCAGCAGCCCCGCCGGGACAGTTAATTCACCCCTCCACTTT.

This clonotype occurred a few times. The junction does not match germline at one end; this may be a read error. This chain joins TRBV10-3 and TRBJ1-5, with D maybe TRBD1 (5 bases). CDR3 length: 15 residues. Germline V CDR1 and CDR2: ENHRY, SYGVKD. Here the CDR3 reads CASSEGRAHNQPQHF. In nucleotides, the CDR3 is TGTGCCAGCAGTGAAGGCAGGGCTCACAATCAGCCCCAGCATTTT.

The chain links TRBV2 to TRBJ1-3; D is ambiguous. Deletions cut 8 bases from V and 0 bases from J, with 8 bases between. The V gene's germline CDR1 is SNHLY and CDR2 FYNNEI. The CDR3 extends over 13 amino acids. CDR3 amino acids: CASQDHSGNTIYF. DNA of the CDR3: TGTGCCAGCCAGGATCACTCTGGAAACACCATATATTTT. The whole variable domain, filled in from reference TRBV2 and TRBJ1-3, reads EPEVTQTPSHQVTQMGQEVILRCVPISNHLYFYWYRQILGQKVEFLVSFYNNEISEKSEIFDDQFSVERPDGSNFTLKIRSTKLEDSAMYFCASQDHSGNTIYFGEGSWLTVV.

This rearrangement joins TRBV20-1 to TRBJ1-4; maybe TRBD1 (5 bases). CDR3 size: 10 residues. The V gene lost 2 bases and the J gene lost 11 bases, with 6 bases spanning the gap. Germline V lookup: CDR1 DFQATT, CDR2 SNEGSKA (reference sequence). The CDR3 protein is CSARQGKLFF. The CDR3 DNA sequence: TGCAGTGCTAGACAGGGCAAACTGTTTTTT.

Note on this clonotype: Germline and junction disagree at one end, which may indicate a read error. The V call is TRBV6-5, the J call TRBJ1-5; the D gene is possibly TRBD1 (5 bases). There are 17 residues in the CDR3. The germline CDR1 and CDR2 sequences are MNHEY and SVGAGI. CDR3 amino acids: CAISYSVGTGRNQPQHF. Here the CDR3 DNA reads TGTGCCATCAGTTACTCGGTCGGAACGGGACGCAATCAGCCCCAGCATTTT.

The chain employs TRBV6-6 and TRBJ1-5, with D uncertain. This CDR3 contains 16 residues. Per germline, CDR1 MNHNY and CDR2 SVGAGI (reference sequence). V lost 10 bases to trimming and J lost 0 bases, with 19 bases between them. CDR3 nucleotides: TGTGCCATCAAAAGCAGCCCAAACCCTAGCAATCAGCCCCAGCATTTT. This encodes CAIKSSPNPSNQPQHF.

The genes are TRBV7-2 and TRBJ1-2; D might be TRBD1 (6 bases). The germline V and J ends were trimmed by 7 bases and 4 bases, with 13 bases remaining between them. The length of the CDR3 is 13 residues. Germline V lookup: CDR1 SGHTA, CDR2 FQGNSA. In DNA form, the CDR3 reads TGTGCCAGCAAGGGTACAGGGTTCTATGGCTACACCTTC. Its protein product is CASKGTGFYGYTF.

This chain uses TRBV10-2 with TRBJ1-2; D is undetermined. CDR3 length equals 11 residues. Germline values: CDR1 WSHSY, CDR2 SAAADI. V lost 4 bases and J 7 bases, leaving 7 bases between the germline ends. In DNA form, the CDR3 reads TGCGCCAGCAGTGTTGGAGCTGGCTACACCTTC. It translates to CASSVGAGYTF.

Ten or more counts support this clonotype. This chain connects TRBV7-2 to TRBJ1-5, with 7 bases matching TRBD1. The CDR3 length is 13 residues. Germline loops: CDR1 SGHTA, CDR2 FQGNSA. Unmatched junction bases numbered 5, after V lost 5 bases and J lost 7 bases. This chain's CDR3 is CASSIDRVQPQHF. In DNA, the CDR3 is TGTGCCAGCAGCATCGACAGGGTGCAGCCCCAGCATTTT.

As to this clonotype: With a much larger clone just one base away, this may be a read error. The chain combines TRBV2 with TRBJ2-5, with 7 bases that match TRBD1. There are 15 residues in the CDR3. Germline CDR1 and CDR2: SNHLY and FYNNEI. The chain's CDR3 is CASSFIPDRDEIQYF. CDR3 coding DNA: TGTGCCAGCAGCTTCATTCCAGACAGGGACGAGATCCAGTACTTC.

The chain carries TRBV10-3 and TRBJ2-7, with 8 bases identical to TRBD1. The CDR3 sequence is 12 residues long. Per the germline V gene, CDR1 is ENHRY and CDR2 is SYGVKD. V lost 7 bases to trimming and J lost 3 bases; unmatched junction nucleotides: 2. The CDR3 DNA reads as TGTGCCATCAATGACAGGGGCTACGAGCAGTACTTC. Amino acid sequence: CAINDRGYEQYF.

The chain carries TRBV20-1 and TRBJ2-5, with 9 bases that match TRBD1. The CDR3 is made up of 14 amino acids. J was trimmed by 1 base and V by 2 bases; bases with no gene match: 2. Germline CDR1 reads DFQATT; CDR2 reads SNEGSKA (reference sequence). The CDR3 spells CSARSGQGQETQYF. CDR3 nucleotide sequence: TGCAGTGCTAGATCGGGACAGGGCCAAGAGACCCAGTACTTC.

This clonotype was observed a few times. This chain links TRBV5-1 with TRBJ1-2, with a weak D call TRBD1 (5 bases). V was trimmed by 5 bases and J by 4 bases, leaving 12 bases between them. The CDR3 extends over 13 amino acids. Germline CDR1 and CDR2: SGHRS and YFSETQ. Written as DNA, the CDR3 is TGCGCCAGCAGGGAAGGGGATCTCTATGGCTACACCTTC. This translates into CASREGDLYGYTF.

There are many counts of this clonotype. The chain employs TRBV19 and TRBJ1-3; D possibly corresponds to TRBD1 (5 bases). This CDR3 is built from 12 residues. Germline V gene sequence: CDR1 LNHDA, CDR2 SQIVND (reference sequence). Trimming took 5 bases from V and 6 from J, leaving 8 bases between them. The CDR3 coding sequence is TGTGCCAGTAGTGAGGGGCAAAACACCATATATTTT. It is translated as CASSEGQNTIYF.

With regard to this clonotype: At one end the junction does not follow the germline gene, possibly because of a read error. The chain links TRBV10-3 to TRBJ2-7; D unclear. Germline V gene lookup returns CDR1 ENHRY and CDR2 SYGVKD. The CDR3 length is 12 residues. CDR3 coding DNA: TGTGCCAGCAGTTTCCTCATTGGCGAGCAGTACTTC. As protein: CASSFLIGEQYF.

As concerns this clonotype: This could be a read error, since a much larger clone is one nucleotide away. V is TRBV7-3 and J is TRBJ2-2; TRBD1 or TRBD2 may be the D gene (5 bases each). The CDR3 covers 14 residues. Between the trimmed V and J ends, which lost 3 bases and 4 bases, there was a span of 9 bases. Per the germline V gene, CDR1 is SGHTA and CDR2 is FQGTGA. In DNA, the CDR3 is TGTGCCAGCAGCTTGGGGGTGACCACCGGGGAGCTGTTTTTT. This codes for CASSLGVTTGELFF.

CDR3 DNA: TGCAGTGCTAGGGGCGGAATCGTGGAGACCCAGCATTTT. Its translation is CSARGGIVETQHF. V gene TRBV20-1 combines with J gene TRBJ1-5; D gene ambiguous. The CDR3 length is 13 residues. In germline, CDR1 is DFQATT, CDR2 SNEGSKA (reference sequence). Trimming removed 3 bases at V and 11 bases at J, with 17 bases between.

The gene calls are TRBV4-1 and TRBJ1-1, with D possibly matching TRBD1 (5 bases). This CDR3 is 14 amino acids long. The V end lost 1 base, the J end lost 2 bases, and 8 bases lay between the germline ends. Germline CDR1 MGHRA, CDR2 YSYEKL. CDR3 protein: CASSQGDHNTEAFF. The DNA of the CDR3 is TGCGCCAGCAGCCAAGGGGACCATAACACTGAAGCTTTCTTT.

There are a few counts of this clonotype. This chain links TRBV2 with TRBJ1-1, with 7 bases aligning to TRBD1. Trimming cost V 6 bases and J 3 bases; bases outside gene matches: 10. Per germline, CDR1 SNHLY and CDR2 FYNNEI. The CDR3 totals 15 residues. The CDR3 sequence: CASRPTDREDTEAFF. The CDR3 coding sequence is TGTGCCAGCAGGCCTACTGACAGGGAGGACACTGAAGCTTTCTTT.

This clonotype has a handful of counts. CDR3 residues: CASSQAGEDTEAFF. CDR3 DNA: TGTGCCAGCTCTCAAGCGGGAGAGGACACTGAAGCTTTCTTT. The chain couples TRBV7-8 to TRBJ1-1; D is unresolved. CDR1 is SGHVS and CDR2 is FQNEAQ in the germline V gene. CDR3 length: 14 amino acids. Deletions cut 8 bases from V and 3 bases from J, with 16 bases between.

The rearrangement uses TRBV10-3 and TRBJ2-5; tentatively, D is TRBD2 (6 bases). This CDR3 spans 14 amino acids. Germline V gives CDR1 ENHRY, CDR2 SYGVKD. The V end was cut by 4 bases, the J end by 9 bases, with 18 bases between. The CDR3 is CAISAGQGWEAQYF. The DNA for the CDR3 is TGTGCCATCAGTGCGGGCCAGGGATGGGAGGCCCAGTACTTC.

Many counts were recorded for this clonotype. The J gene is TRBJ1-1, the V gene TRBV29-1; D is unresolved. The CDR3 consists of 12 residues. Germline V CDR1 and CDR2: SQVTM, ANQGSEA. The CDR3 region is CSTDLPNTEAFF. The CDR3 bases are TGCAGTACGGATCTTCCGAACACTGAAGCTTTCTTT.

This clonotype came up a few times. This sequence joins TRBV7-3 and TRBJ1-2; D is possibly TRBD1 (5 bases). The CDR3 spans 15 residues. Trimming took 5 bases from V and 7 from J, leaving 20 bases between them. CDR1 is SGHTA and CDR2 is FQGTGA in the germline V gene. This CDR3 reads CASSATGRLTVGYTF. The CDR3 DNA reads TGTGCCAGCAGCGCCACAGGTCGACTTACGGTTGGCTACACCTTC. Based on the CDR3 plus reference TRBV7-3 and TRBJ1-2, the full variable domain is GAGVSQTPSNKVTEKGKYVELRCDPISGHTALYWYRQSLGQGPEFLIYFQGTGAADDSGLPNDRFFAVRPEGSVSTLKIQRTERGDSAVYLCASSATGRLTVGYTFGSGTRLTVV.

This clonotype was seen just once. The chain recombines TRBV20-1 with TRBJ2-7, with TRBD2 as a possible D gene (6 bases). Germline CDR1 and CDR2: DFQATT and SNEGSKA (reference sequence). CDR3 length: 15 residues. The germline V and J ends were trimmed by 2 bases and 6 bases, with 20 bases remaining between them. This chain's CDR3 is CSARIEPIRGGEQYF. The CDR3 DNA sequence: TGCAGTGCTAGAATTGAACCAATTAGGGGAGGCGAGCAGTACTTC.

This clonotype has only a few counts. The J gene is TRBJ1-3, the V gene TRBV7-2; 10 positions match TRBD1. The CDR3 has 16 amino acids. Germline-derived CDR1 and CDR2 are SGHTA and FQGNSA. Trimming cost V 5 bases and J 0 bases; bases outside gene matches: 4. CDR3 sequence (DNA): TGTGCCAGCAGCAGACAGGGGGCCATCTCTGGAAACACCATATATTTT. Amino acids: CASSRQGAISGNTIYF.

Points on this clonotype: Since a much larger clone is just one base distant, this may be a read error. The rearrangement joins TRBV20-1 to TRBJ2-7; D may match TRBD1 or TRBD2 (6 bases each). CDR3 length: 11 amino acids. The V gene's germline CDR1 is DFQATT and CDR2 SNEGSKA (reference sequence). The CDR3: CSASGLGGYIF. DNA of the CDR3: TGCAGTGCTAGCGGTTTGGGGGGCTACATCTTC.